This T cell receptor beta chain was retrieved from a study of T cells after yellow fever vaccination. Points from the study as a whole: After the booster, 96% of CD4 and 88% of CD8 primary-response clones were re-detected.

CDR1 is SGHRS and CDR2 is YFSETQ in the germline V gene. V lost 4 bases to trimming and J lost 9 bases, with 14 bases between them. This CDR3 contains 12 residues. This clonotype has more than one count but fewer than ten. Its matching antigen is unknown. Using its own MiXCR run on the 5' RACE reads, TCRdb lists one record per CDR3 protein. The sample contains around 550,000 distinct CDR3 sequences, about 19% of which appear only once. The rearrangement links TRBV5-1 to TRBJ2-7, with D possibly matching TRBD2 (6 bases). The TCR was taken from a man in his thirties or forties who received the YFV17D yellow fever vaccine. This specimen was PBMCs, taken 15 days after the yellow fever booster vaccination. The CDR3 sequence is CASSGGIDAQYF. CDR3 DNA sequence: TGCGCCAGCAGCGGGGGGATCGACGCGCAGTACTTC.